This TCR beta chain was obtained from a study of shared clonotypes between healthy human individuals. Looking at the study overall: A couple of women and a few men aged 18 to 49 served as donors. General observations from the study: Sampling covered blood only; tissue repertoires likely differ.

CDR3 length: 14 residues. Looked up from germline, CDR1 is SGHNT and CDR2 is YYREEE (reference sequence). The ends were cut back, 1 base at V and 0 bases at J, with 6 bases in the middle. Comment on this clone: Its antigen is unidentified. The identical CDR3 is also encoded by other nucleotide sequences in the sample.

The run depth of the assay was deep. TCRdb keeps only in-frame clones here, not all; method: immunoSEQ multiplex PCR. This sample has about 680,000 clones; 92% occur once, and the top ten carry approximately 24%. Naive CD8 cells, CD45RO-negative and positively selected for CCR7, excluded terminally differentiated effector memory CD45RA+ cells. Caucasian adults living in Nashville, Tennessee, provided all samples. The receptor comes from a man aged 25 to 45 in good health. This chain joins TRBV5-4 and TRBJ2-3, with D possibly matching TRBD2 (5 bases). Sequencing input: naive CD8+ T cells sorted from blood. CDR3 DNA: TGTGCCAGCAGCTTGCGGACTAGCACAGATACGCAGTATTTT. Translation: CASSLRTSTDTQYF.